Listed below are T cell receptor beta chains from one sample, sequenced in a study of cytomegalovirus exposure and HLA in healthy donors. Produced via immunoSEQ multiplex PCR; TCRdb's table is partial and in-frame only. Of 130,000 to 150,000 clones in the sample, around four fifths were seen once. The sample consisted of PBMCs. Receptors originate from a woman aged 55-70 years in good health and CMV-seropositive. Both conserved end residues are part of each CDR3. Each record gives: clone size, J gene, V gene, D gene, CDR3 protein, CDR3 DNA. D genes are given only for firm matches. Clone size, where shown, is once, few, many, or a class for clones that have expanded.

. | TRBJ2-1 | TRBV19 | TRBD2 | CASSMGTSGSSPYNEQFF | TGTGCCAGTAGTATGGGGACTAGCGGGAGCTCTCCCTACAATGAGCAGTTCTTC
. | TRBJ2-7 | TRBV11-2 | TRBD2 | CASSLRRGLVTYEQYF | TGTGCCAGCAGCTTACGAAGGGGACTAGTGACCTACGAGCAGTACTTC
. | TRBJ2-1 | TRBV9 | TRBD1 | CASSVGMTGAEQFF | TGTGCCAGCAGCGTAGGAATGACAGGGGCTGAGCAGTTCTTC
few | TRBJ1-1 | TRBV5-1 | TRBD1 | CASSLSDRDTEAFF | TGCGCCAGCAGCTTAAGCGACAGGGACACTGAAGCTTTCTTT
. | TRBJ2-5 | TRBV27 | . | CASSLSWRGQLAGSQETQYF | TGTGCCAGCAGTTTAAGTTGGAGGGGGCAATTAGCGGGAAGCCAAGAGACCCAGTACTTC
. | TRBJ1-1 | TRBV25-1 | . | CASSVAGQNTEAFF | TGTGCCAGCAGTGTGGCGGGGCAGAACACTGAAGCTTTCTTT
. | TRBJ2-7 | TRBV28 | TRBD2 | CASSLSPLAGVNNEQYF | TGTGCCAGCAGTTTATCCCCACTAGCGGGAGTTAACAACGAGCAGTACTTC
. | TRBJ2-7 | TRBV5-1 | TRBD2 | CASSNSGAQRNYEQYF | TGCGCCAGCAGCAATAGCGGGGCCCAAAGAAACTACGAGCAGTACTTC
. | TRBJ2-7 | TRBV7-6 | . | CASSLTPRGEQYF | TGTGCCAGCAGCTTAACCCCCCGGGGGGAGCAGTACTTC
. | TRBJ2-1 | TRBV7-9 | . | CASSSATATDYNEQFF | TGTGCCAGCAGCTCTGCAACAGCGACAGACTACAATGAGCAGTTCTTC
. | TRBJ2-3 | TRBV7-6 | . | CASSPNFPLNTQYF | TGTGCCAGCAGCCCGAACTTCCCGTTGAATACGCAGTATTTT
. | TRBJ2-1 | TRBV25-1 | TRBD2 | CASSGRHDSGRLDNEQFF | TGTGCCAGCAGTGGCCGCCATGATAGCGGGAGACTAGACAATGAGCAGTTCTTC
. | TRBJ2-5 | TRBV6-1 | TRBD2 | CASKGIAGGETQYF | TGTGCCAGCAAGGGAATAGCGGGAGGGGAGACCCAGTACTTC
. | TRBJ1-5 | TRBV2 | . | CASATRLNQPQHF | TGTGCCAGCGCCACCCGACTCAATCAGCCCCAGCATTTT
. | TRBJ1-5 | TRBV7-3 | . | CASSFATGPHQPQHF | TGTGCCAGCAGCTTCGCTACAGGGCCTCATCAGCCCCAGCATTTT
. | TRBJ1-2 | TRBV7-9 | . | CASSSGPGEHYGYTF | TGTGCCAGCAGCTCGGGGCCGGGGGAACACTATGGCTACACCTTC
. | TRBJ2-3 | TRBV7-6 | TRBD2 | CASSRTSGTDTQYF | TGTGCCAGCAGCCGGACTAGCGGCACAGATACGCAGTATTTT
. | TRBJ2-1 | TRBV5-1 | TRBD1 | CASSLEGQGANEQFF | TGCGCCAGCAGCTTGGAAGGACAGGGGGCTAATGAGCAGTTCTTC
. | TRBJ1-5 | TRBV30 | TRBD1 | CAWTEGRGSQPQHF | TGTGCCTGGACCGAAGGCAGGGGGAGTCAGCCCCAGCATTTT
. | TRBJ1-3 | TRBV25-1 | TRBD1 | CASSDRSSGTGGNTIYF | TGTGCCAGCAGTGACCGTTCCTCCGGGACAGGGGGAAACACCATATATTTT
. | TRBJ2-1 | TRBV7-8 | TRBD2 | CASSLRPAGDSEQFF | TGTGCCAGCAGCTTGCGTCCTGCGGGAGACAGTGAGCAGTTCTTC
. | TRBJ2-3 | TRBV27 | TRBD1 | CASSYGQGAGGTDTQYF | TGTGCCAGCAGTTACGGACAGGGGGCTGGGGGCACAGATACGCAGTATTTT
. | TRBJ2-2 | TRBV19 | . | CASSPRRSGAANTGELFF | TGTGCCAGTAGTCCCCGGAGGAGCGGAGCCGCGAACACCGGGGAGCTGTTTTTT
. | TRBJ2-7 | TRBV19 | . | CASSIVRGGADEQYF | TGTGCCAGTAGTATAGTAAGGGGGGGCGCCGACGAGCAGTACTTC